This is a list of T cell receptor beta chains from one sample in a study of response to subunit inactivated influenza vaccine. In TCRdb, the RT-PCR reads were re-called with MiXCR into one record per CDR3 protein. The sample consists of 300,000 to 350,000 distinct CDR3 sequences, approximately 23% of them appearing once. The sample was PBMCs from blood, taken 21 months after vaccination. All receptors derive from a man aged 50 to 69 who received an inactivated influenza vaccine. Each CDR3 is given with its conserved first and last residue. The order of the fields is D gene, V gene, clone size, J gene, CDR3 protein, CDR3 DNA. A D gene is named only where the DNA matches it firmly. Clone size is not always given. Where it is, it says once, few, many or a class for expanded clones.

>TRBD2|TRBV10-3|.|TRBJ2-7
CAISETTSGSPYAQYF
TGTGCCATCAGTGAGACGACTAGCGGGAGCCCCTACGCGCAGTACTTC
>.|TRBV9|.|TRBJ2-3
CASSVGTGGTDTQYF
TGTGCCAGCAGCGTAGGAACCGGGGGCACAGATACGCAGTATTTT
>.|TRBV7-2|few|TRBJ2-7
CASSSRTWNYEQYF
TGTGCCAGCAGCTCCAGGACTTGGAATTACGAGCAGTACTTC
>.|TRBV20-1|few|TRBJ1-1
CSARDTANSEAFF
TGCAGTGCTAGAGATACAGCGAACAGTGAAGCTTTCTTT
>.|TRBV7-9|few|TRBJ2-2
CASSSGPQRRTGELFF
TGTGCCAGCAGCTCGGGACCCCAGAGGCGCACCGGGGAGCTGTTTTTT
>.|TRBV20-1|few|TRBJ1-2
CSAIREDGYTF
TGCAGTGCTATCAGGGAGGATGGCTACACCTTC
>.|TRBV4-2|few|TRBJ1-1
CASSVPTTVNTEAFF
TGTGCCAGCAGCGTACCCACGACAGTGAACACTGAAGCTTTCTTT
>TRBD1|TRBV3-1|.|TRBJ2-3
CASSQGGQGDTQYF
TGTGCCAGCAGCCAAGGAGGACAGGGCGATACGCAGTATTTT
>.|TRBV7-2|few|TRBJ1-1
CASSQSGQPNTEAFF
TGTGCCAGCAGCCAGTCTGGACAGCCAAACACTGAAGCTTTCTTT
>.|TRBV12-3/TRBV12-4|few|TRBJ2-3
CASRKAGFQYF
TGTGCCAGCAGAAAAGCAGGGTTTCAGTATTTT
>.|TRBV7-9|.|TRBJ2-2
CASSFGLRGGSNTGELFF
TGTGCCAGCAGCTTCGGTTTGAGGGGCGGGTCGAACACCGGGGAGCTGTTTTTT
>TRBD1|TRBV5-1|.|TRBJ2-1
CASKQGQSSYNEQFF
TGCGCCAGCAAACAGGGGCAGAGCTCCTACAATGAGCAGTTCTTC
>TRBD1|TRBV3-1|.|TRBJ2-7
CASSLGGPQQYF
TGTGCCAGCAGCCTAGGGGGCCCCCAGCAGTACTTC
>.|TRBV19|few|TRBJ1-2
CASSMGNNANYGYTF
TGTGCCAGTAGTATGGGGAACAACGCTAACTATGGCTACACCTTC
>.|TRBV5-1|.|TRBJ2-2
CASCQQGTGELFF
TGCGCCAGCTGCCAACAGGGCACCGGGGAGCTGTTTTTT
>.|TRBV7-9|.|TRBJ2-1
CASSPGGSSYNEQFF
TGTGCCAGCAGCCCAGGGGGGAGCTCCTACAATGAGCAGTTCTTC
>TRBD1|TRBV20-1|.|TRBJ2-5
CSARGQGQYQETQYF
TGCAGTGCTAGAGGACAGGGACAGTACCAAGAGACCCAGTACTTC
>.|TRBV6-5|many|TRBJ1-5
CASSYGRGKDQPQHF
TGTGCCAGCAGTTACGGCAGGGGAAAGGATCAGCCCCAGCATTTT
>TRBD2|TRBV20-1|.|TRBJ2-3
CSANSREGLDTQYF
TGCAGTGCCAACTCACGGGAGGGATTAGATACGCAGTATTTT
>TRBD1|TRBV7-8|.|TRBJ2-5
CASSFGQGRGVETQYF
TGTGCCAGCAGCTTCGGACAGGGAAGAGGGGTAGAGACCCAGTACTTC
>.|TRBV2|.|TRBJ2-3
CASSGRDITDTQYF
TGTGCCAGCAGTGGCCGGGACATCACAGATACGCAGTATTTT
>.|TRBV5-5|.|TRBJ2-7
CASSLDGGSYEQYF
TGTGCCAGCAGCTTGGATGGTGGATCCTACGAGCAGTACTTC
>TRBD2|TRBV7-6|.|TRBJ2-1
CASSRHSGSSYNEQFF
TGTGCCAGCAGCCGACATAGCGGGAGCTCCTACAATGAGCAGTTCTTC
>.|TRBV6-2/TRBV6-3|.|TRBJ2-1
CASSYSALINEQFF
TGTGCCAGCAGTTACTCGGCTCTCATCAATGAGCAGTTCTTC
>TRBD1|TRBV29-1|few|TRBJ1-5
CSVIIPGQAANQPQHF
TGCAGCGTTATTATACCGGGACAGGCGGCCAATCAGCCCCAGCATTTT
>.|TRBV12-3/TRBV12-4|many|TRBJ2-5
CASSFGWGDQETQYF
TGTGCCAGCAGTTTTGGATGGGGCGATCAAGAGACCCAGTACTTC
>.|TRBV12-3/TRBV12-4|.|TRBJ2-7
CASRGEDVQYF
TGTGCCAGCAGGGGAGAGGACGTGCAGTACTTC
>.|TRBV25-1|few|TRBJ1-1
CASSGLTSLAAFF
TGTGCCAGCAGTGGACTAACCAGCTTAGCAGCTTTCTTT
>TRBD1|TRBV6-2/TRBV6-3|.|TRBJ1-2
CASSGGQGEVYGYTF
TGTGCCAGCAGTGGAGGACAGGGCGAAGTCTATGGCTACACCTTC
>.|TRBV7-9|.|TRBJ2-1
CASSLEGLSLNEQFF
TGTGCCAGCAGCTTAGAAGGGCTAAGTTTGAATGAGCAGTTCTTC
>.|TRBV7-2|many|TRBJ1-6
CASSLGRVSYNSPLHF
TGTGCCAGCAGCTTAGGCAGGGTCTCCTATAATTCACCCCTCCACTTT